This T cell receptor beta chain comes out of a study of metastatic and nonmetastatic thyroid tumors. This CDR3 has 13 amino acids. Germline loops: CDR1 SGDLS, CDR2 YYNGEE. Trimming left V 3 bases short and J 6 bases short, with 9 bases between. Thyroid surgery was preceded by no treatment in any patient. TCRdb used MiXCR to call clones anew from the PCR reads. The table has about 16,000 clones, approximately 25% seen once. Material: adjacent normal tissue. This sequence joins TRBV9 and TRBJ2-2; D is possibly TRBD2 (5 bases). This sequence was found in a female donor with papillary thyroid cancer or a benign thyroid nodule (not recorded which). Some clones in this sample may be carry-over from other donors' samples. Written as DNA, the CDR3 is TGTGCCAGCAGCGCTGAGGGCTCCGGGGAGCTGTTTTTT. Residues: CASSAEGSGELFF.